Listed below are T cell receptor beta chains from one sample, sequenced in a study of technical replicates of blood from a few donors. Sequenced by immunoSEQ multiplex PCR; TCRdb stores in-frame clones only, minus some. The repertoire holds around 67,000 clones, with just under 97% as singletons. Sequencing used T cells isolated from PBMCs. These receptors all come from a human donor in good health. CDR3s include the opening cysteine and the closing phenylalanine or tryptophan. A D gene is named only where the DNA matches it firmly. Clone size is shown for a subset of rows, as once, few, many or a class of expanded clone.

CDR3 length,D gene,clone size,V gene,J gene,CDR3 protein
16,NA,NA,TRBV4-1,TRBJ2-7,CASSQAPTGSSYEQYF
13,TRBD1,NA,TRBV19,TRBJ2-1,CASTWGQNNEQFF
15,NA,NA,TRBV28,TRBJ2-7,CASSSPGLVSYEQYF
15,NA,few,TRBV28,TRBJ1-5,CASSSVGRGDQPQHF
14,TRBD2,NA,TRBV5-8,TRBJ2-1,CASSGLAGYNEQFF
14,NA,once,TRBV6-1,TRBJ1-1,CASSEADKWAEAFF
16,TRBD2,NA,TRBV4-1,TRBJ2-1,CASSQGLAGRYNEQFF
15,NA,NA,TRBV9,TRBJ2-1,CASSVTTSSYNEQFF
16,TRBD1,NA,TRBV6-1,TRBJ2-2,CASSVHRDSNTGELFF
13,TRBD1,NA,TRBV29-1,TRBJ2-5,CSAGQVTQETQYF
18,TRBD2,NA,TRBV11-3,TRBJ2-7,CASSLVLAGGYSSYEQYF
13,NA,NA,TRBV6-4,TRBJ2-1,CASSSGVGNEQFF
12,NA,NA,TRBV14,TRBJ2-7,CASSPHSYEQYF
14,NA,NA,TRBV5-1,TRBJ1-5,CASSWKNSGQPQHF
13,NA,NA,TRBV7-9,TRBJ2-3,CASSPEGSDTQYF
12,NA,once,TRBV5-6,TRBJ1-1,CASTSGGREAFF
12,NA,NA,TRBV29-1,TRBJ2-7,CSVRGTSYEQYF
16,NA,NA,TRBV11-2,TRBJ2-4,CASSLGNPPRPNIQYF
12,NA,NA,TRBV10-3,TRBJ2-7,CAIRDSTYEQYF
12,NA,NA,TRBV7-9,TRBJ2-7,CASSLGGDEQYF
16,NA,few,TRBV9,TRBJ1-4,CASSLGPGIQGEKLFF
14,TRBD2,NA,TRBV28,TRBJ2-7,CASSMSGRRYEQYF
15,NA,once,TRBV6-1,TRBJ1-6,CASSEESLLVVALHF
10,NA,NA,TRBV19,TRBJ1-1,CASFAGEAFF
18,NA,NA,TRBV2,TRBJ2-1,CASSELPQGSSSYNEQFF
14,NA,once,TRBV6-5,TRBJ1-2,CASSSRGGPGGYTF
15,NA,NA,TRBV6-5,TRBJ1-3,CASSYSGNSGNTIYF
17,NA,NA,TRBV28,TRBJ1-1,CASSPNTRAGFGTEAFF
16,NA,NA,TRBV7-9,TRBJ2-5,CASIRSRVAEQETQYF
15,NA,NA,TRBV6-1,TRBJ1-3,CASSELAGSGNTIYF
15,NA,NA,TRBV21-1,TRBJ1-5,CASSKDFRGRQPQHF
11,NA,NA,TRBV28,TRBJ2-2,CASGRTGELFF
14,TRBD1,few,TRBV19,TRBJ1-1,CASSIGQGDTEAFF
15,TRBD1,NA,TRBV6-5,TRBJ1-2,CASSKTGGAPYGYTF
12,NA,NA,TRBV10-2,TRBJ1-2,CASSSDSYGYTF
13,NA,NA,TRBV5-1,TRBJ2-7,CASSPEIIYEQYF